What follows describes a single T cell receptor (beta chain). This clonotype was picked up a small number of times. Its antigen target is currently unknown. No per-base quality is available; no much larger clone lies one base away. The data were obtained in a study of Graves' ophthalmopathy and Graves' hyperthyroidism (dated 2018 in TCRdb). Regarding the study in general: Peripheral blood was collected at initial diagnosis, before any treatment. A discovery set of 100 patients (roughly 43 ophthalmopathy, 60 or so stable hyperthyroidism) was enrolled to explore V-J signatures distinguishing ophthalmopathy from hyperthyroidism. In total, 135 blood samples were TCR-sequenced: 40 to 45 ophthalmopathy, about 75 hyperthyroidism and approximately 17 hyperthyroidism-to-ophthalmopathy patients. For training and testing, the 80 to 100 patients in the discovery cohort were randomly divided in a 7:3 ratio. The study used TCR beta repertoire signatures to distinguish Graves' ophthalmopathy from Graves' hyperthyroidism and to predict progression to ophthalmopathy. Following sampling, methimazole starting at 30 mg daily was administered to hyperthyroidism patients, and high-dose intravenous methylprednisolone was administered to ophthalmopathy patients. The independent validation cohort included under 20 hyperthyroidism patients plus 17 patients who later progressed from hyperthyroidism to ophthalmopathy. In a handful of hyperthyroidism patients, the T-cell repertoire of thyroid tissue was compared with the T-cell repertoire of blood. Study-level results and caveats: No statistical method was used to predetermine the sample size, and group allocation was not hidden from the investigators. Most of the expanded thyroid clonotypes with a frequency above 0.001 were also detected in blood, and it was suggested that the thyroid immune response may be reflected by blood repertoires. In validation, the model predicted ophthalmopathy progression with over 60% sensitivity and around 72% specificity; around twelve predicted patients were CT-confirmed with GO in a median of about 7.1 months. In cross-validation, the 13-signature model distinguished ophthalmopathy from stable hyperthyroidism with 85% to 90% sensitivity and almost 83% specificity, and in the test set the corresponding values were around 80% and 75%.

TCR beta CDR3 regions were amplified from RNA transcripts for repertoire sequencing. The first round was an RT-PCR using HTBI primers with the Qiagen OneStep RT-PCR kit, and this first round was followed by a second-round multiplex PCR, then size selection and purification. Libraries were sequenced on an Illumina HiSeq2000 using paired-end 100 bp reads. On the study's bioinformatics: SOAPnuke was used for read processing, and reads with adapters, uncalled bases, a mean Phred below 15, or no exact constant-primer or identifier match were discarded. High-quality paired reads were merged with COPE v1.2.5. Each unique nucleotide sequence was defined as a clonotype, and clonotypes were aligned to IMGT TRB V, D and J references with MiTCR v1.1. The analysis was limited to V-J combinations with a frequency above 0.0001, which together covered around 99% of the repertoires. A TCR clonal expansion and chaos score per V-J combination was defined as the ratio of F50 clonal expansion to chaos observed in the TCRdist matrix. Welch's t-statistics and random forest were used to reduce features to about a dozen V-J combinations, which were fed into a naive Bayes classifier. The Morisita-Horn index was used to measure how similar the thyroid and blood repertoires were. TCRdb reprocessed the public reads (quality trimming at Q25 with fastp, clone calling with MiXCR) and kept in-frame beta chains. Under each unique CDR3 protein, matching rows form one entry showing the most common genes and DNA. In this record, the V and J calls reflect TCRdb's handling and not the investigators' own analysis. In all, the sample holds roughly 500,000 distinct CDR3 sequences, and 13% to 15% of those were seen once. Approximately 9.8% of the sample is held by the ten biggest clonotypes.

Ophthalmopathy patients were characterized by moderately to severely active disease, a Clinical Activity Score of at least 3, a NOSPECS grade of at least 4, and a disease duration under 3 months. Patients with other autoimmune diseases, uncontrolled infections, pregnancy or lactation were excluded from the study. Clinical symptoms, serum thyroxine, TRAb, thyroid ultrasound and orbital computed tomography were used for diagnosis. Ficoll-Paque density gradient centrifugation was used to isolate PBMCs from approximately 11 ml of fresh peripheral blood. Total RNA was extracted using Trizol reagent, and RNA quality was checked on an Agilent 2100 Bioanalyzer. Spanning cysteine to phenylalanine, the CDR3 consists of 17 amino acids. Solely the CDR3 DNA is kept, with 51 bases framed from the first base. V is cut by 6 bases and J by 0 bases, and the space between the germline ends is 15 bases. The germline V gene encodes CDR1 KGHSH and CDR2 LQKENI.

The sequence joins TRBV18 to TRBJ1-6, with the identity of the D gene unclear. The TCR originated in a woman aged 25 to 39 with Graves' ophthalmopathy. Donor details come from another sample of the same person, matched by shared clones. The sequenced sample was blood. The DNA sequence reads TGTGCCAGCTCTCCCGGACCCTCCTACTCCTATAATTCACCCCTCCACTTT. The resulting protein is CASSPGPSYSYNSPLHF.